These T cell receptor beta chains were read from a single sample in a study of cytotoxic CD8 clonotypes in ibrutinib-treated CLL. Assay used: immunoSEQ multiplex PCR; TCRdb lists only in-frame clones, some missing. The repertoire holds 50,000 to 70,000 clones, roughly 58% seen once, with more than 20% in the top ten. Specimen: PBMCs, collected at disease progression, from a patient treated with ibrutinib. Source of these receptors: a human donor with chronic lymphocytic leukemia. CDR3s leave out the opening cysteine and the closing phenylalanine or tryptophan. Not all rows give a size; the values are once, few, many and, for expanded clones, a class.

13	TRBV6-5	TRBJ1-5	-	ASSYSGVGNQPQH
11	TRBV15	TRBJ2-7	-	ATSRDPSHEQY
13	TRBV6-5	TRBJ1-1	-	ASSYGMERNTEAF
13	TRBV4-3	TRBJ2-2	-	ASSRDNSNTGELF
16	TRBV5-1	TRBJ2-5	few	ASSQRTTGVDVQETQY
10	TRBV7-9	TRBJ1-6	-	ASSLGDSALH
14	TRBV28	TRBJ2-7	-	ASRRNPSGQAGEQY
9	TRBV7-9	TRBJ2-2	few	ASSLAGELF
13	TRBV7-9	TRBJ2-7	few	ASSSPDTLTYEQY
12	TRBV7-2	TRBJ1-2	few	ASSLATGYYGYT
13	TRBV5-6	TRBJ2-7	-	ASSLRDRPSYEQY
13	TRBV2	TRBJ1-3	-	ASQPDSLSGNTIY
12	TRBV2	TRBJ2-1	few	ARQPGQGRNEQF
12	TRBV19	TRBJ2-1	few	ASSIATLYNEQF
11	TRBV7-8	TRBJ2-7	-	ASSPLVSYEQY
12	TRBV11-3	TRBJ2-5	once	ASSGRGSQETQY
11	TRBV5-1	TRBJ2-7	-	ASSAGDGPEQY
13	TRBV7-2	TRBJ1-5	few	ASSLDPISNQPQH
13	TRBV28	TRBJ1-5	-	ASSSQQYSNQPQH
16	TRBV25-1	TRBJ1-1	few	ASSESPFAGTRNTEAF
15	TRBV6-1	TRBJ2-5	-	ASSQGSGMTLLGTQY
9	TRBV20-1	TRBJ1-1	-	SAISGTEAF
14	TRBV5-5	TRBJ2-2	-	ASSSPDYSNTGELF
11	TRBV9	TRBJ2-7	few	ASSVHETYEQY
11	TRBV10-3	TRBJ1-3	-	AIRPTGANTIY
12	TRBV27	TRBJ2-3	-	ASRSWQGSDPQY
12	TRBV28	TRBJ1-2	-	ASSLVGAPRGYT
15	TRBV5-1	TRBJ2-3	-	ASRPRGAVMGTDTQY
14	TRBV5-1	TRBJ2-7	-	ASSLFGAGGSYEQY
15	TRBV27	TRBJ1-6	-	ASSLYSLDRYNSPLH
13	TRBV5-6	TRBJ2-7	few	ASSQRLAGHYEQY
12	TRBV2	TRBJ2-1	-	ASSPESDYNEQF
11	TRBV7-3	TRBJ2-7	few	ASSLSGYHEQY
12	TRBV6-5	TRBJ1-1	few	ASSYFRENTEAF